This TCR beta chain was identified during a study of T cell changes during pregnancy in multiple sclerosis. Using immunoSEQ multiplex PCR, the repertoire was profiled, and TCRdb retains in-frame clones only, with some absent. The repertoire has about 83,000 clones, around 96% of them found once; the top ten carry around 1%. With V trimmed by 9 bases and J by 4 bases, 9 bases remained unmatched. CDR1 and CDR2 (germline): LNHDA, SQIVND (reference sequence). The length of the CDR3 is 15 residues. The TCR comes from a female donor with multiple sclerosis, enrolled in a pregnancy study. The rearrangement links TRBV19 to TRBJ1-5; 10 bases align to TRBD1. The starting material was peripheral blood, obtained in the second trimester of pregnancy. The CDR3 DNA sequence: TGTGCCAGCCGGCCCCCGGGACAGGGGAATCAGCCCCAGCATTTT. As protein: CASRPPGQGNQPQHF. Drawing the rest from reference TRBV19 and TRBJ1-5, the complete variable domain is DGGITQSPKYLFRKEGQNVTLSCEQNLNHDAMYWYRQDPGQGLRLIYYSQIVNDFQKGDIAEGYSVSREKKESFPLTVTSAQKNPTAFYLCASRPPGQGNQPQHFGDGTRLSIL.